This is a list of T cell receptor beta chains from one sample in a study of blood T cell repertoires in COVID-19. TCRdb keeps only in-frame clones here, not all; method: immunoSEQ multiplex PCR. The sample holds fewer than 100,000 clones; more than 80% are singletons and the top ten take about 9.4%. Material for sequencing was peripheral blood. The receptors were gathered from a woman aged 70 to 79 with acute or convalescent COVID-19. Each CDR3 is given with its conserved first and last residue. D genes are given only for firm matches. Some rows have no size entry. The others give once, few or many, or a class for an expanded clone.

>TRBJ2-3|TRBV6-5|TRBD1|NA
CASRGTGRDTDTQYF
TGTGCCAGCAGGGGGACAGGTCGGGACACAGATACGCAGTATTTT
>TRBJ1-5|TRBV6-6|NA|few
CASNPGSNSNQPQHF
TGTGCCAGCAATCCAGGGTCCAATAGCAATCAGCCCCAGCATTTT
>TRBJ1-2|TRBV23-1|TRBD1|NA
CASSQKRDRANYGYTF
TGCGCCAGCAGTCAAAAGAGGGACAGGGCTAACTATGGCTACACCTTC
>TRBJ1-5|TRBV28|TRBD1|NA
CATQTSGQARGKGQPQHF
TGTGCCACACAAACCTCGGGACAGGCCAGGGGGAAAGGTCAGCCCCAGCATTTT
>TRBJ1-5|TRBV28|NA|NA
CASHYIGQPQHF
TGTGCCAGCCATTACATCGGGCAGCCCCAGCATTTT
>TRBJ1-1|TRBV6-2/TRBV6-3|NA|NA
CASSYSGGTEAFF
TGTGCCAGCAGTTACTCGGGGGGTACTGAAGCTTTCTTT
>TRBJ2-1|TRBV4-1|NA|NA
CASSQDYNVNEQFF
TGCGCCAGCAGCCAAGATTATAATGTCAATGAGCAGTTCTTC
>TRBJ1-2|TRBV28|TRBD1|NA
CASSLAGTGSGYTF
TGTGCCAGCAGTTTGGCCGGGACAGGCTCTGGCTACACCTTC
>TRBJ2-1|TRBV7-3|NA|NA
CASRPKPERPGNEQFF
TGTGCCAGCAGACCTAAGCCCGAGAGGCCCGGCAATGAGCAGTTCTTC
>TRBJ2-1|TRBV2|TRBD2|NA
CASSFSVAGGNEQFF
TGTGCCAGCAGCTTTTCGGTAGCGGGAGGGAATGAGCAGTTCTTC
>TRBJ1-5|TRBV10-1|NA|NA
CARPAGSNQPQHF
TGCGCCAGACCGGCAGGAAGCAATCAGCCCCAGCATTTT
>TRBJ1-2|TRBV6-1|NA|few
CASSEGADLGYTF
TGTGCCAGCAGTGAGGGGGCAGATCTCGGCTACACCTTC
>TRBJ1-2|TRBV15|TRBD1|NA
CATSRATGGAYGYTF
TGTGCCACCAGCAGAGCTACAGGGGGCGCTTATGGCTACACCTTC
>TRBJ1-6|TRBV7-2|NA|few
CASSLVTGGNSPLHF
TGTGCCAGCAGCTTAGTTACGGGAGGCAATTCACCCCTCCACTTT
>TRBJ2-2|TRBV18|NA|few
CASTLTGNLFTGELFF
TGTGCCAGCACGCTAACAGGGAATTTGTTCACCGGGGAGCTGTTTTTT
>TRBJ2-3|TRBV6-6|NA|NA
CASTKRVLSGTDTQYF
TGTGCCAGCACTAAGCGGGTACTCTCCGGCACAGATACGCAGTATTTT
>TRBJ1-2|TRBV12-3/TRBV12-4|NA|NA
CASSLVLSNGYTF
TGTGCCAGCAGTTTGGTCCTAAGTAATGGCTACACCTTC
>TRBJ1-3|TRBV9|NA|once
CASTAGGYLPGNTIYF
TGTGCCAGCACCGCCGGAGGGTATCTGCCTGGAAACACCATATATTTT
>TRBJ1-5|TRBV19|NA|NA
CASSIQGSYSNQPQHF
TGTGCCAGTAGTATACAGGGGTCATATAGCAATCAGCCCCAGCATTTT
>TRBJ1-1|TRBV19|NA|NA
CASSIKAGAEGAFF
TGTGCCAGTAGTATAAAGGCAGGGGCCGAGGGCGCTTTCTTT
>TRBJ1-1|TRBV10-3|NA|once
CARKDSLNTEAFF
TGTGCCAGAAAAGACAGTTTGAACACTGAAGCTTTCTTT
>TRBJ2-3|TRBV6-6|TRBD2|NA
CASSPRFRGGLTDTQYF
TGTGCCAGCAGTCCCCGGTTCCGGGGGGGACTCACAGATACGCAGTATTTT
>TRBJ2-7|TRBV7-2|TRBD1|NA
CASSLDRGSYEQYF
TGTGCCAGCAGCTTAGACAGGGGTTCCTACGAGCAGTACTTC
>TRBJ1-1|TRBV19|NA|NA
CASSVWTGRRNTEAFF
TGTGCCAGTAGTGTATGGACCGGGAGAAGGAACACTGAAGCTTTCTTT
>TRBJ1-2|TRBV28|NA|NA
CASSLVGESYGYTF
TGTGCCAGCAGTTTAGTCGGGGAAAGCTATGGCTACACCTTC
>TRBJ2-2|TRBV28|NA|NA
CASRKGGVNTGELFF
TGTGCCAGCAGAAAAGGGGGAGTAAACACCGGGGAGCTGTTTTTT
>TRBJ1-2|TRBV11-2|TRBD1|few
CASSVDREDGYTF
TGTGCCAGCAGCGTGGACAGGGAGGATGGCTACACCTTC
>TRBJ1-4|TRBV18|NA|NA
CASSPLMAEKLFF
TGTGCCAGCTCACCCCTGATGGCTGAAAAACTGTTTTTT
>TRBJ1-3|TRBV15|NA|NA
CATSFGASGNTIYF
TGTGCCACCAGCTTTGGGGCATCCGGAAACACCATATATTTT
>TRBJ1-4|TRBV7-6|NA|NA
CASSSLQGVVTNEKLFF
TGTGCCAGCAGCTCCCTACAGGGAGTTGTGACTAATGAAAAACTGTTTTTT
>TRBJ2-1|TRBV6-5|TRBD2|few
CASTYSGSYNEQFF
TGTGCCAGCACTTATAGCGGGAGCTACAATGAGCAGTTCTTC
>TRBJ2-3|TRBV5-6|TRBD1|NA
CASSRGDRVADTQYF
TGTGCCAGCAGCAGAGGGGACAGGGTAGCCGATACGCAGTATTTT
>TRBJ2-7|TRBV25-1|TRBD1|NA
CASSVTGGRHEQYF
TGTGCCAGCAGCGTTACAGGGGGTCGCCACGAGCAGTACTTC
>TRBJ2-7|TRBV30|NA|NA
CAWIRQGYEQYF
TGTGCCTGGATTAGGCAGGGCTACGAGCAGTACTTC
>TRBJ2-7|TRBV1|NA|NA
CTSSQDRGEGAYEQYF
TGCACCAGCAGCCAAGATAGGGGGGAGGGCGCCTACGAGCAGTACTTC
>TRBJ1-1|TRBV19|NA|NA
CASSINRRGEAFF
TGTGCCAGTAGTATTAACCGACGCGGGGAAGCTTTCTTT
>TRBJ1-1|TRBV2|NA|NA
CASNSGLAAAFF
TGTGCCAGCAACTCTGGTCTAGCGGCAGCTTTCTTT
>TRBJ2-5|TRBV9|TRBD2|NA
CASSVAPGGETQYF
TGTGCCAGCAGCGTAGCTCCGGGGGGGGAGACCCAGTACTTC
>TRBJ2-2|TRBV5-1|TRBD2|NA
CASSPRGGANTGELFF
TGCGCCAGCAGCCCCCGGGGGGGCGCGAACACCGGGGAGCTGTTTTTT
>TRBJ2-2|TRBV4-2|TRBD2|NA
CASSQLTSGGHTGELFF
TGTGCCAGCAGCCAATTGACTAGCGGGGGCCACACCGGGGAGCTGTTTTTT
>TRBJ2-5|TRBV5-1|NA|once
CASSLGRLKETQYF
TGCGCCAGCAGCTTGGGGCGGTTAAAAGAGACCCAGTACTTC
>TRBJ2-7|TRBV4-1|TRBD1|few
CASSLQPDRAHEQYF
TGCGCCAGCAGCCTTCAACCGGACAGGGCCCACGAGCAGTACTTC
>TRBJ2-2|TRBV5-1|TRBD2|few
CASSPGLAGSGELFF
TGCGCCAGCAGCCCGGGACTAGCGGGTTCCGGGGAGCTGTTTTTT
>TRBJ2-7|TRBV6-1|TRBD2|NA
CASSVASGRALAGEQYF
TGTGCCAGCAGTGTGGCTAGCGGGAGGGCCCTTGCAGGCGAGCAGTACTTC
>TRBJ2-2|TRBV6-5|NA|NA
CASQGGRNTGELFF
TGTGCCAGCCAGGGGGGACGGAACACCGGGGAGCTGTTTTTT
>TRBJ2-2|TRBV7-8|TRBD2|once
CASSLPRGLAGIANTGELFF
TGTGCCAGCAGCTTACCTAGAGGACTAGCGGGTATCGCGAACACCGGGGAGCTGTTTTTT
>TRBJ2-1|TRBV2|TRBD2|NA
CASRSVAGGYNEQFF
TGTGCCAGCAGGTCGGTCGCGGGGGGCTACAATGAGCAGTTCTTC
>TRBJ2-1|TRBV3-1/TRBV3-2|TRBD2|NA
CASSPRTSGNNEQFF
TGTGCCAGCAGCCCGAGGACTAGCGGGAATAATGAGCAGTTCTTC
>TRBJ2-3|TRBV6-1|NA|NA
CASSEDRGPTDTQYF
TGTGCCAGCAGTGAAGACCGGGGTCCGACAGATACGCAGTATTTT
>TRBJ2-7|TRBV7-9|TRBD1|NA
CASSWTGGYEQYF
TGTGCCAGCAGCTGGACAGGGGGCTACGAGCAGTACTTC
>TRBJ1-1|TRBV6-5|NA|NA
CASSYTGWDTEAFF
TGTGCCAGCAGTTACACGGGTTGGGACACTGAAGCTTTCTTT
>TRBJ2-2|TRBV7-2|NA|NA
CASSLNGANTGELFF
TGTGCCAGCAGCTTAAACGGGGCGAACACCGGGGAGCTGTTTTTT
>TRBJ1-2|TRBV2|NA|NA
CASSSVAGYTF
TGTGCCAGCAGTTCAGTCGCAGGCTACACCTTC
>TRBJ2-3|TRBV20-1|TRBD2|NA
CSASVGGVTDTQYF
TGCAGTGCTAGTGTCGGGGGGGTCACAGATACGCAGTATTTT
>TRBJ2-3|TRBV5-8|TRBD2|NA
CASSSSGSTDTQYF
TGTGCCAGCAGCTCTAGCGGGAGCACAGATACGCAGTATTTT
>TRBJ1-3|TRBV7-9|NA|NA
CASSPGSWGSGNTIYF
TGTGCCAGCAGCCCAGGGTCTTGGGGCTCTGGAAACACCATATATTTT
>TRBJ2-7|TRBV27|TRBD1|NA
CASSFRALGDRGREQYF
TGTGCCAGCAGTTTCAGGGCCTTGGGGGACAGGGGCAGAGAGCAGTACTTC